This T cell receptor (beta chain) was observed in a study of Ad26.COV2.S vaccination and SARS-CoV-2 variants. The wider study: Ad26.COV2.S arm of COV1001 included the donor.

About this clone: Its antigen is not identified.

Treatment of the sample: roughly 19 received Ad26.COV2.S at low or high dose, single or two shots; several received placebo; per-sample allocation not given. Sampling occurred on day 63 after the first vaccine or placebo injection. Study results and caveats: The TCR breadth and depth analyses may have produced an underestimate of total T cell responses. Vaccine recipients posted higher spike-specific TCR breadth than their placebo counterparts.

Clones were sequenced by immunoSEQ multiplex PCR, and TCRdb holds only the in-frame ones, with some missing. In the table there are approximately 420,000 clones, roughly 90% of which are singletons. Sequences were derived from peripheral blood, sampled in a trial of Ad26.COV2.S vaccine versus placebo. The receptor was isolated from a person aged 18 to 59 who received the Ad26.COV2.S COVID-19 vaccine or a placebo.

As DNA, the CDR3 is TGTGCCAGCAGCTTAGCGCTCGGGGTCACGTATGGCTACACCTTC. Translating gives CASSLALGVTYGYTF. This sequence joins TRBV7-9 and TRBJ1-2, with no clear D. The CDR3 runs 15 residues. V shed 0 bases and J shed 5 bases, with 13 bases lying between them. Germline V gives CDR1 SEHNR, CDR2 FQNEAQ (reference sequence).